This T cell receptor (beta chain) was found in a study of blood T cell repertoires in COVID-19. Study summary: Sites across the United States, Italy and Spain contributed samples from acute and convalescent COVID-19. T cells, B-cell-depleted T cells, or PBMCs supplied cDNA or gDNA.

Germline CDR1 and CDR2: SGHRS and YFSETQ. This CDR3 has 15 amino acids. V was clipped by 0 bases and J by 4 bases, with 13 bases between them. This clone was recorded once. How the authors handled the data: Amplifying reference gene primers gave estimates of nucleated cell counts. Some clones are missing from TCRdb's copy, which holds only in-frame ones; the method was immunoSEQ multiplex PCR. Clone size and V and J calls were adopted from that table, with D and trimming inferred from the DNA. The sample contains about 190,000 clones, around nine tenths of which appear only once. Material: peripheral blood. The TCR sequence derives from a man aged 25-45 years with acute or convalescent COVID-19. The rearrangement links TRBV5-1 to TRBJ1-1; D is possibly TRBD1 (6 bases). As DNA, the CDR3 is TGCGCCAGCAGCTTGGGGGCAGGGGTAAGCACTGAAGCTTTCTTT. Translated, it gives CASSLGAGVSTEAFF.